This T cell receptor beta chain was identified in a study of blood T cell repertoires in COVID-19. In the study overall: Nucleic acid was either cDNA or gDNA, and it came from T cells, B-cell-depleted T cells, or PBMCs.

Germline CDR1 MDHEN, CDR2 SYDVKM. This CDR3 spans 14 amino acids. V lost 2 bases and J lost 12; bases outside the gene matches: 6. Assay: immunoSEQ multiplex PCR; the TCRdb copy retains only in-frame clones and omits some. This repertoire shows some 350,000 clones, roughly 88% found once; its top ten account for 5%. Individuals aged 18 to 89 years were recruited from approximately 22 US areas. Assignment of participants to cohorts was predicated upon participant-reported clinical history. Two negative PCRs, clearance, or symptom resolution characterized the recovered Cohort 3 donors. The chain employs TRBV28 and TRBJ1-6, with TRBD1 identical over 8 bases. This clonotype was obtained from a young man who had recovered from COVID-19. The sequenced material came from PBMCs or T cells enriched from blood (not recorded which). The CDR3 DNA reads as TGTGCCAGCAGTTTACCCAGGACAGGGCAACCCCTCCACTTT. This gives the protein CASSLPRTGQPLHF.